This TCR beta chain stems from a study of blood T cell repertoires in COVID-19. Study-wide background: Samples came from the United States, Italy and Spain, spanning acute and convalescent COVID-19. Sources were T cells, B-cell-depleted T cells, or PBMCs; the material itself was cDNA or gDNA.

Per the study methods: The authors estimated nucleated cell counts from reference gene primer amplification. Sequenced by immunoSEQ multiplex PCR; TCRdb stores in-frame clones only, minus some. V and J calls and clone size are as listed in that table; D and trimming were resolved from the DNA. The data contain 45,000 to 60,000 clones, 70% to 90% of them seen just once; the ten biggest clones take up more than 6%. The V gene end was trimmed by 2 bases and the J gene end by 6 bases; junction bases not matched to a gene: 4. Germline CDR1 is SGHVS and CDR2 is FQNEAQ. The CDR3 contains 15 residues. Material: peripheral blood. This chain joins TRBV7-8 and TRBJ1-5, with 10 bases identical to TRBD1. This receptor was obtained from a human donor with active COVID-19. The donor label of this sample is uncertain. The CDR3 DNA follows: TGTGCCAGCAGCTTACGACAGGGGGCCGGTCAGCCCCAGCATTTT. Protein product: CASSLRQGAGQPQHF.